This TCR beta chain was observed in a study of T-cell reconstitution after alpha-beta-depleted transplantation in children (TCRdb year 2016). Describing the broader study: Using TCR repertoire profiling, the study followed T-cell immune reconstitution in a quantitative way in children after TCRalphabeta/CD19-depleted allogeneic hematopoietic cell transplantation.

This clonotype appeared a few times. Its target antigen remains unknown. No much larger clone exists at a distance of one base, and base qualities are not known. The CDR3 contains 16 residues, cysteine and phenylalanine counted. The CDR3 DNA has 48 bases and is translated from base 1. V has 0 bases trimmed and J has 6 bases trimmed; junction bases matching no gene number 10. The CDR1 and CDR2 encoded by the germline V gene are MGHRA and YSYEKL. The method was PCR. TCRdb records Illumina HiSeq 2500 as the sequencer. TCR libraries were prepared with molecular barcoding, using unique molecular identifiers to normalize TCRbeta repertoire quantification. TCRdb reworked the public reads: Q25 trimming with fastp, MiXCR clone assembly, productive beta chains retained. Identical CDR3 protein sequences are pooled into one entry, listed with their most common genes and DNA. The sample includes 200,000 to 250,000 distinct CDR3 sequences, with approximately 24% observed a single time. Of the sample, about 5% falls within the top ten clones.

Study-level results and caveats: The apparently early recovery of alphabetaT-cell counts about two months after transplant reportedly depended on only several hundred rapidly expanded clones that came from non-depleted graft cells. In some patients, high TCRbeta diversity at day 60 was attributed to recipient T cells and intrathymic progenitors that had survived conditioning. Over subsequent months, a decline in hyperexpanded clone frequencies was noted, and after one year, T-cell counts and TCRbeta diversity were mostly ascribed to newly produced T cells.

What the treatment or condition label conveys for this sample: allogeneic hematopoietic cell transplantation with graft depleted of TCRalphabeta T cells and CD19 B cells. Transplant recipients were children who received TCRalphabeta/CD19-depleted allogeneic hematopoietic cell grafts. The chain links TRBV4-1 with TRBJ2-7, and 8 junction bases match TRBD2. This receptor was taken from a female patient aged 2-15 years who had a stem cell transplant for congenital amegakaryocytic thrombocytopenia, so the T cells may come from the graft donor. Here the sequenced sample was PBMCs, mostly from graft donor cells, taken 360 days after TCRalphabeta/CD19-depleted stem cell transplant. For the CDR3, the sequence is CASSQDYSGIGLEQYF. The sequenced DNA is TGCGCCAGCAGCCAAGATTATAGCGGGATCGGGCTCGAGCAGTACTTC.